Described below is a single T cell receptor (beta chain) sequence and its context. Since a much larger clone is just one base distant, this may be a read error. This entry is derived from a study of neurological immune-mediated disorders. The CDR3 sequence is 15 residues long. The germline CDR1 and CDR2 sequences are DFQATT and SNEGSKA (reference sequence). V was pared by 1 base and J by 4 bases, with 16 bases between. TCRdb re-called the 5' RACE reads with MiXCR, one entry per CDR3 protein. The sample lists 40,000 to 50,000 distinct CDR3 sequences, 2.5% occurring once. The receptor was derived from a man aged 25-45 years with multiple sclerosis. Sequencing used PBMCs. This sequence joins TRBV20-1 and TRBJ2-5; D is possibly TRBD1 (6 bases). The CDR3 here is CSARVGAGVIETQYF. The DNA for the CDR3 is TGCAGTGCTAGAGTAGGGGCAGGGGTCATAGAGACCCAGTACTTC.